The 10 T cell receptor beta chains below were found in one sample sequenced in a study of T cells in Graves' hyperthyroidism and ophthalmopathy. Amplification targeted TCR beta CDR3 regions from RNA transcripts. When the TCR CDR3 underwent first-round RT-PCR, the HTBI primer set was used. TCRdb itself ran the multiplex PCR reads through MiXCR, one entry per CDR3 protein. This sample carries about 600,000 distinct CDR3 sequences, more than 13% of them seen once, and the ten largest clones take roughly 6.9%. Sequencing was performed on blood. Receptors originate from a young woman with Graves' ophthalmopathy.

This chain links TRBV13 with TRBJ2-1; 7 bases fit TRBD1. V shed 4 bases and J 3 bases; nucleotides not matched to a gene: 12. The CDR3 extends over 17 amino acids. Germline assignment: CDR1 PRHDT and CDR2 FYEKMQ (reference sequence). The CDR3 sequence is CASSSSPTGWFYNEQFF. CDR3 sequence (DNA): TGTGCCAGCAGCTCCTCCCCGACAGGGTGGTTCTACAATGAGCAGTTCTTC.

As regards this clonotype: A much larger clone is a single base away; this may be a read error. The chain joins TRBV7-9 to TRBJ1-2, with D uncertain. The CDR3 loop spans 12 amino acids. The germline gives CDR1 SEHNR, CDR2 FQNEAQ (reference sequence). The CDR3 sequence is CASSLGAAGHTF. Here the CDR3 DNA reads TGTGCCAGCAGCTTAGGGGCGGCTGGCCACACCTTC.

This clonotype was detected ten times or more. The gene calls are TRBV11-2 and TRBJ2-1; a weak D match, TRBD2 (5 bases). The CDR3 covers 17 residues. With 4 bases removed from V and 7 bases from J, the gap between germline ends came to 23 bases. Germline loops: CDR1 SGHAT, CDR2 FQNNGV. CDR3 residues: CASSSTRLARRGNEQFF. CDR3 coding DNA: TGTGCCAGCAGCTCCACGAGGCTAGCCCGCCGAGGGAATGAGCAGTTCTTC.

This rearrangement joins TRBV28 to TRBJ2-3; 7 bases agree with TRBD2. The CDR3 has 17 amino acids. J lost 1 base, V lost 7 bases, and 14 bases had no gene match. CDR1 and CDR2 from the germline V gene are MDHEN and SYDVKM. In DNA form, the CDR3 reads TGTGCCAGCATTCCGTTGGCGGGAGTGGGGGGCACAGATACGCAGTATTTT. Translating it yields CASIPLAGVGGTDTQYF.

About this clonotype: A read error is possible here, since a much larger clone lies one base away. The chain recombines TRBV27 with TRBJ2-2; 11 nucleotides align to TRBD2. The germline gives CDR1 MNHEY, CDR2 SMNVEV (reference sequence). The CDR3 runs 16 residues. The CDR3 sequence: CASSSGLAANTGEPFF. The CDR3 DNA reads TGTGCCAGCAGTTCGGGACTAGCGGCGAACACCGGGGAGCCGTTTTTT.

This clonotype has a count of ten or more. The genes are TRBV6-5 and TRBJ2-7, with 7 positions matching TRBD1. V trimming: 0 bases; J trimming: 2 bases; junction bases outside the gene matches: 4. This CDR3 spans 15 amino acids. Germline V gene sequence: CDR1 MNHEY, CDR2 SVGAGI. The CDR3 is CASSYSQGVAYEQYF. The CDR3 DNA follows: TGTGCCAGCAGTTACTCCCAGGGGGTTGCCTACGAGCAGTACTTC.

This clonotype was seen repeatedly, ten times or more. The V call is TRBV7-8, the J call TRBJ1-4; 10 nucleotides match TRBD1. The CDR3 spans 14 residues. V was clipped by 6 bases and J by 6 bases; unmatched bases: 4. Germline assignment: CDR1 SGHVS and CDR2 FQNEAQ. The CDR3 here is CASRLTGGYEKLFF. DNA of the CDR3: TGTGCCAGCAGACTGACAGGGGGCTATGAAAAACTGTTTTTT.

V is TRBV7-2 and J is TRBJ1-1; no clear D. There are 13 residues in the CDR3. V lost 5 bases, J lost 8 bases, and 15 bases lay in between. CDR1 is SGHTA and CDR2 is FQGNSA in the germline V gene. In DNA form, the CDR3 reads TGTGCCAGCAGCCCCGGGCCCCTGAAGGAAGCTTTCTTT. As protein: CASSPGPLKEAFF.

This clonotype was picked up many times. The V call is TRBV7-2, the J call TRBJ2-7, with a possible D match to TRBD2 (6 bases). The CDR3 totals 14 residues. Per the germline V gene, CDR1 is SGHTA and CDR2 is FQGNSA. Trimming removed 5 bases at V and 2 bases at J, with 13 bases between. CDR3 sequence: CASSLGRGTYEQYF. CDR3 DNA: TGTGCCAGCAGCCTCGGGAGAGGGACCTACGAGCAGTACTTC. Variable domain in full (rest from reference TRBV7-2 and TRBJ2-7): GAGVSQSPSNKVTEKGKDVELRCDPISGHTALYWYRQSLGQGLEFLIYFQGNSAPDKSGLPSDRFSAERTGGSVSTLTIQRTQQEDSAVYLCASSLGRGTYEQYFGPGTRLTVT.

This clonotype was counted only a few times. The chain uses TRBV6-2 or TRBV6-3 and TRBJ1-2; possible D gene TRBD1, 6 bases. Trimming left V 4 bases short and J 7 bases short, with 13 bases between. CDR1 and CDR2 from the germline V gene are MNHEY and SVGEGT. The CDR3 length is 13 residues. CDR3 sequence: CASSWTVRSGYTF. In DNA, the CDR3 is TGTGCCAGCAGTTGGACAGTCCGTTCTGGCTACACCTTC.